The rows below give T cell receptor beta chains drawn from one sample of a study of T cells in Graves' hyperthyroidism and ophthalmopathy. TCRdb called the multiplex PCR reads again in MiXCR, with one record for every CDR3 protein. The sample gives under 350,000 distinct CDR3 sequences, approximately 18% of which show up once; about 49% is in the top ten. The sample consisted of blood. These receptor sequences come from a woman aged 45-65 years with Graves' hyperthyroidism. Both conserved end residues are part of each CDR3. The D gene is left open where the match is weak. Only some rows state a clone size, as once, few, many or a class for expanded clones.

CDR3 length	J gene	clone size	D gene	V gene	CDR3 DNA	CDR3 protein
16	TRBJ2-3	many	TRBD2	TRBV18	TGTGCCAGCTCACCAGTAGCGGGGGCTAGCACAGATACGCAGTATTTT	CASSPVAGASTDTQYF
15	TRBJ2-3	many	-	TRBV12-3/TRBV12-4	TGTGCCAGCAGTCTGGCAGGATCGGCACGAGATACGCAGTATTTT	CASSLAGSARDTQYF
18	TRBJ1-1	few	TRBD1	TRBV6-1	TGTGCCAGCAGCTCGGGACAGGGATTTTACCCGGAGAACACTGAAGCTTTCTTT	CASSSGQGFYPENTEAFF
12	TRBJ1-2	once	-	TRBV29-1	TGCAGCGTTGTGCCCCGCGACTATGGCTACACCTTC	CSVVPRDYGYTF
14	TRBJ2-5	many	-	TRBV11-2	TGTGCCAGCAGCTTGGCCGGGACACAAGAGACCCAGTACTTC	CASSLAGTQETQYF
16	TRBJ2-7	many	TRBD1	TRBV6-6	TGTGCCAGCAGTTACTCTAGGGACAGTTACTCCTACGAGCAGTACTTC	CASSYSRDSYSYEQYF
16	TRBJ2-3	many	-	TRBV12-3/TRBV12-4	TGTGCCAGCAGCCAGGGCTCGGGGGCCCCCACAGATACGCAGTATTTT	CASSQGSGAPTDTQYF
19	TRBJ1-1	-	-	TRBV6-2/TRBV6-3	TGTGCCAGCAGTTACTCGGTCCGATGGGCGGGTCAAGGGAACACTGAAGCTTTCTTT	CASSYSVRWAGQGNTEAFF
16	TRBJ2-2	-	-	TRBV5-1	TGCGCCAGCAGCCCCCGGGCTGATGCGAACACCGGGGAGCTGTTTTTT	CASSPRADANTGELFF
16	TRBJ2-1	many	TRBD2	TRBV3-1	TGTGCCAGCAGCCTAACAGCAAGCGGGAGACTTAATGAGCAGTTCTTC	CASSLTASGRLNEQFF
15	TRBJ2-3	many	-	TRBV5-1	TGCGCCAGCAGCAGAGGTTTTAGGATCGCAGATACGCAGTATTTT	CASSRGFRIADTQYF
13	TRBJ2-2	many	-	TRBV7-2	TGTGCCAGCAGCTTAGGCGGGGGCCGGGAGCTGTTTTTT	CASSLGGGRELFF
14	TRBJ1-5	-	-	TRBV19	TGTGCCAGTAGTATAATGGGGGGCAATCAGCCCCAGCATTTT	CASSIMGGNQPQHF
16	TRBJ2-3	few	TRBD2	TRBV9	TGTGCCAGCAGCGTAGCTAGCGGGGGGGCCATAGATACGCAGTATTTT	CASSVASGGAIDTQYF